This TCR beta chain was sequenced during a study of T-cell reconstitution after alpha-beta-depleted transplantation in children. Library preparation (for TCRbeta) was performed with unique molecular identifiers. A single record per CDR3 protein comes from TCRdb applying MiXCR to the PCR reads. In the table there are 500,000 or so distinct CDR3 sequences, around a third of which are singletons. The sequences come from PBMCs from the stem cell graft donor, collected from the stem cell graft. The clonotype was recovered from a human donor who donated a stem cell graft to a child with aplastic anemia.

The CDR3 bases are TGCAGTGCTAGAGTCGTCGGGAGGGGATACGAGCAGTACGTC. Its protein product is CSARVVGRGYEQYV. The chain couples TRBV20-1 to TRBJ2-7, with 8 nucleotides matching TRBD2. V shed 1 base, J shed 4 bases, and the junction held 6 bases outside the gene matches. The CDR3 runs 14 residues. The germline V gene encodes CDR1 DFQATT and CDR2 SNEGSKA (reference sequence).